These 27 T cell receptor beta chains originate from one sample sequenced in a study of T cell repertoires in cytomegalovirus infection. Using its own MiXCR run on the reads, TCRdb lists one record per CDR3 protein. Here the sample spans more than 400,000 distinct CDR3 sequences, about 30% being singletons. The sequenced material came from PBMCs. The receptor set was obtained from a human donor in good health (CMV status not recorded). Some clones in this sample may be carry-over from other donors' samples.

The chain recombines TRBV6-5 with TRBJ1-5; a possible D gene is TRBD1 (5 bases). V was clipped by 6 bases and J by 4 bases, with 19 bases between them. Germline CDR1 and CDR2: MNHEY and SVGAGI. The CDR3 sequence is 16 residues long. In DNA form, the CDR3 reads TGTGCCAGCAGCCCGCTAACGGGGGGAGGGAATCAGCCCCAGCATTTT. It encodes CASSPLTGGGNQPQHF.

This clonotype was observed a few times. The V call is TRBV2, the J call TRBJ1-5, with D possibly matching TRBD1 (5 bases). Trimming shortened V by 4 bases and J by 2 bases, and 9 bases separated the two germline ends. The CDR3 contains 14 residues. Germline CDR1 is SNHLY and CDR2 is FYNNEI. CDR3 residues: CASSGRDGNQPQHF. The CDR3 nucleotides read TGTGCCAGCAGTGGCCGGGACGGCAATCAGCCCCAGCATTTT.

This clonotype was detected many times. This rearrangement joins TRBV12-3 or TRBV12-4 to TRBJ1-1; D remains ambiguous. The CDR3 is 13 residues long. The germline V and J ends were trimmed by 3 bases and 0 bases, with 5 bases remaining between them. This chain's CDR3 is CASSFRVNTEAFF. Here the CDR3 DNA reads TGTGCCAGCAGTTTTCGGGTGAACACTGAAGCTTTCTTT.

The chain is built from TRBV11-3 and TRBJ1-1; D not resolved. CDR3 size: 14 residues. The germline V gene encodes CDR1 SGHNT and CDR2 YENEEA. V lost 3 bases, J lost 1 base, and 9 bases lay in between. The CDR3: CASSFSPGNTEAFF. Here the CDR3 DNA reads TGTGCCAGCAGCTTTTCCCCCGGGAACACTGAAGCTTTCTTT.

The chain links TRBV12-5 to TRBJ1-5; no clear D. The CDR3 spans 13 residues. The germline V gene has CDR1 LGHNT and CDR2 FRNRAP. The V end lost 3 bases, the J end lost 6 bases, and 9 bases lay between the germline ends. CDR3 sequence (DNA): TGTGCTAGTGGTTTTGACGACGGTCAGCCCCAGCATTTT. Amino acids: CASGFDDGQPQHF.

V gene TRBV6-2 or TRBV6-3 combines with J gene TRBJ2-1, with 7 positions matching TRBD2. Trimming took 6 bases from V and 8 from J; bases not matched to a gene: 13. The CDR3 is 15 amino acids. In germline, CDR1 is MNHEY, CDR2 SVGEGT. DNA of the CDR3: TGTGCCAGCAGCTCCGGGACTATTCTTAGGGATGAGCAGTTCTTC. Translated: CASSSGTILRDEQFF.

This chain connects TRBV6-5 to TRBJ2-7; perhaps D is TRBD1 or TRBD2 (5 bases each). From germline, CDR1 is MNHEY and CDR2 SVGAGI. Deletions cut 1 base from V and 4 bases from J, with 11 bases between. This CDR3 spans 14 amino acids. The CDR3 bases are TGTGCCAGCAGTTACTTCAAGAGGGGATACGAGCAGTACTTC. This sequence encodes CASSYFKRGYEQYF.

This clonotype was observed a few times. The V gene is TRBV20-1, the J gene TRBJ2-1; a possible D gene is TRBD1 (5 bases). Germline V gene sequence: CDR1 DFQATT, CDR2 SNEGSKA (reference sequence). The CDR3 is 13 residues long. CDR3 in amino acids: CSAQRGGNNEQFF. DNA for the CDR3: TGCAGCGCTCAAAGGGGTGGGAACAATGAGCAGTTCTTC.

This clonotype was counted a few times. The chain employs TRBV19 and TRBJ2-1; TRBD1 agrees at 7 bases. Trimming cost V 5 bases and J 10 bases; bases outside gene matches: 14. Germline CDR1 LNHDA, CDR2 SQIVND (reference sequence). CDR3 length: 15 residues. The DNA of the CDR3 is TGTGCCAGTAGTCTCGGGCGACAGGGATTAGGGGAGCAGTTCTTC. Its protein product is CASSLGRQGLGEQFF.

This clonotype appeared a single time. The chain links TRBV20-1 to TRBJ2-3, with 9 bases identical to TRBD2. The CDR3 consists of 15 residues. Per germline, CDR1 DFQATT and CDR2 SNEGSKA (reference sequence). V shed 0 bases and J 6 bases; nucleotides not matched to a gene: 7. The CDR3: CSAREAGGRADTQYF. The CDR3 nucleotides are TGCAGTGCTAGAGAGGCTGGCGGGAGGGCCGATACGCAGTATTTT.

The V gene is TRBV9, the J gene TRBJ2-5, with 7 bases lining up with TRBD2. The CDR3 spans 16 residues. With 4 bases clipped from V and 2 bases from J, the junction kept 11 bases outside the gene matches. The V gene's germline CDR1 is SGDLS and CDR2 YYNGEE. In DNA, the CDR3 is TGTGCCAGCAGCACCCGTGCGGGAGTGGATCAAGAGACCCAGTACTTC. The encoded protein is CASSTRAGVDQETQYF.

This clonotype has only one observation. The chain recombines TRBV7-9 with TRBJ2-1; 12 bases agree with TRBD2. The CDR3 spans 15 residues. The V and J ends lost 3 bases and 10 bases, in that order; junction bases with no gene match: 7. CDR1 is SEHNR and CDR2 is FQNEAQ in the germline V gene (reference sequence). CDR3 DNA: TGTGCCAGCAGCTTTCGACTAGCGGGAGTTTTAGAGCAGTTCTTC. This sequence encodes CASSFRLAGVLEQFF.

The chain has TRBV2 and TRBJ2-2, with TRBD1 matching over 7 bases. V gave up 1 base and J gave up 0 bases; unmatched junction bases: 2. CDR3 size: 16 residues. The germline V gene encodes CDR1 SNHLY and CDR2 FYNNEI. CDR3 nucleotide sequence: TGTGCCAGCAGTGAAGAGGGACAGCCGAACACCGGGGAGCTGTTTTTT. Translated: CASSEEGQPNTGELFF.

This chain joins TRBV12-3 or TRBV12-4 and TRBJ1-1; no clear D. Trimming cost V 7 bases and J 2 bases, with 14 bases left between them. The CDR3 totals 14 residues. The CDR3 nucleotides are TGTGCCAGCATCCTTTCCCCCCAAAACACTGAAGCTTTCTTT. It encodes CASILSPQNTEAFF.

This chain uses TRBV7-9 with TRBJ2-5, with D maybe TRBD2 (6 bases). This CDR3 region has 16 residues. Per the germline V gene, CDR1 is SEHNR and CDR2 is FQNEAQ (reference sequence). Trimming stripped 5 bases from V and 5 bases from J, with 21 bases between. The DNA of the CDR3 is TGTGCCAGCAGCAGAGGGGCGGGGAATGTATTGGAGACCCAGTACTTC. Amino acids: CASSRGAGNVLETQYF.

The chain carries TRBV12-3 or TRBV12-4 and TRBJ2-2, with D possibly being TRBD1 (5 bases). This CDR3 has 13 residues. V shed 7 bases and J shed 0 bases, with 6 bases lying between them. The CDR3 nucleotides are TGTGCCAGCACCAGGGCGAACACCGGGGAGCTGTTTTTT. This encodes CASTRANTGELFF.

This chain uses TRBV11-2 with TRBJ2-7; 11 bases line up with TRBD2. The ends lost 5 bases at V and 7 bases at J; junction bases unmatched: 16. The CDR3 totals 17 residues. Germline loops: CDR1 SGHAT, CDR2 FQNNGV. This chain's CDR3 is CASSPGVAGGYLREQYV. The CDR3 bases are TGTGCCAGCAGCCCCGGAGTAGCGGGAGGGTACTTGAGGGAGCAGTACGTC.

This clonotype turned up a few times. This rearrangement joins TRBV28 to TRBJ2-6, with D unresolved. The CDR3 sequence is 14 residues long. CDR1 is MDHEN and CDR2 is SYDVKM in the germline V gene. Trimming cost V 5 bases and J 0 bases, with 5 bases left between them. The CDR3 nucleotides read TGTGCCAGCAGTGTGATCTCTGGGGCCAACGTCCTGACTTTC. It yields the protein CASSVISGANVLTF.

This clonotype came up a few times. This rearrangement joins TRBV15 to TRBJ1-2, with a tentative D call TRBD1 (6 bases). The germline V gene encodes CDR1 LNHNV and CDR2 YYDKDF (reference sequence). Deletions cut 0 bases from V and 3 bases from J, with 14 bases between. CDR3 length equals 16 residues. The CDR3 is CATSRDRTGPDYGYTF. The CDR3 DNA reads as TGTGCCACCAGCAGAGATAGAACAGGGCCGGACTATGGCTACACCTTC.

The chain uses TRBV18 and TRBJ1-1; 8 bases match TRBD1. J gave up 0 bases and V 3 bases, and 6 bases lay outside the gene matches. The CDR3 spans 16 residues. CDR1 and CDR2 (germline): KGHSH, LQKENI. As DNA, the CDR3 is TGTGCCAGCTCACCCCGGACAGGGCAGGTGAACACTGAAGCTTTCTTT. Protein product: CASSPRTGQVNTEAFF.

The chain recombines TRBV20-1 with TRBJ2-3; D is possibly TRBD1 or TRBD2 (5 bases each). The length of the CDR3 is 15 residues. Germline values: CDR1 DFQATT, CDR2 SNEGSKA (reference sequence). V dropped 3 bases and J dropped 4 bases, with 17 bases sitting between them. The CDR3 nucleotides are TGCAGTGCTAGCGGGGCGGGTGGACACGCAGATACGCAGTATTTT. Translating gives CSASGAGGHADTQYF.

V and J are TRBV29-1 and TRBJ2-7, with 10 nucleotides matching TRBD2. V shed 4 bases and J 6 bases; nucleotides not matched to a gene: 6. Germline loops: CDR1 SQVTM, CDR2 ANQGSEA. The CDR3 is 13 residues long. In DNA, the CDR3 is TGCAGCGTTGCGACTAGCGGGTGGAGCGAGCAGTACTTC. This translates into CSVATSGWSEQYF.

In its sample, this clonotype was seen many times. This rearrangement joins TRBV7-3 to TRBJ2-7, with 9 bases lining up with TRBD1. Germline trimming cut 3 bases from V and 4 bases from J; bases unmatched to any gene: 4. CDR3 length equals 14 residues. CDR1 and CDR2 (germline): SGHTA, FQGTGA. The DNA for the CDR3 is TGTGCCAGCAGCTTCGGACAGGGGCCATACGAGCAGTACTTC. Translation: CASSFGQGPYEQYF.

The genes are TRBV5-4 and TRBJ2-7, with D uncertain. Trimming shortened V by 1 base and J by 5 bases, and 10 bases separated the two germline ends. This CDR3 has 13 residues. Germline V lookup: CDR1 SGHNT, CDR2 YYREEE (reference sequence). CDR3 residues: CASSLSLADEQYF. CDR3 bases: TGTGCCAGCAGCTTGTCGCTGGCCGACGAGCAGTACTTC.

The chain couples TRBV4-1 to TRBJ2-7; D possibly corresponds to TRBD2 (5 bases). CDR1 and CDR2 from the germline V gene are MGHRA and YSYEKL. The CDR3 contains 14 residues. The V end was cut by 4 bases, the J end by 6 bases, with 16 bases between. The CDR3 loop is CASSRNTNEGEQYF. The DNA for the CDR3 is TGCGCCAGCAGCCGTAATACTAATGAGGGCGAGCAGTACTTC.

This clonotype occurred a few times. The chain couples TRBV6-8 to TRBJ1-5; 7 positions match TRBD1. The germline V gene encodes CDR1 MNHGY and CDR2 SAAAGT. The CDR3 length is 14 residues. J was trimmed by 6 bases and V by 5 bases; bases with no gene match: 7. CDR3 sequence reads: CASSEVGGRQPQHF. The CDR3, as DNA: TGTGCCAGCAGTGAGGTAGGGGGCCGTCAGCCCCAGCATTTT.

The chain uses TRBV19 and TRBJ2-5, with D uncertain. Germline CDR1 is LNHDA and CDR2 is SQIVND (reference sequence). V lost 1 base and J 2 bases, leaving 14 bases between the germline ends. This CDR3 has 16 residues. The CDR3 here is CASSIAPVLQQETQYF. The CDR3 DNA is TGTGCCAGTAGTATAGCCCCAGTGCTGCAGCAAGAGACCCAGTACTTC.